This T cell receptor beta chain was identified during a study of monozygotic twins with inflammatory bowel disease. Study conclusions and caveats: IBD patients, compared with healthy twins, shared fewer clonotypes with others (especially with disease activity). Evidence did not back any single strong signal or clonotype linked to IBD.

Blood samples of 2 to 3 ml were drawn from every donor. With the 5' RACE reads reprocessed, TCRdb shows one record per CDR3 protein and no DNA. The specimen's table records 300,000 to 400,000 distinct CDR3 sequences. Note on this clonotype: Its antigen is not known.

This CDR3 is built from 11 residues. Germline assignment: CDR1 SNHLY and CDR2 FYNNEI. The sequencing input was blood. The chain joins TRBV2 to TRBJ2-7; TCRdb's D call, TRBD1, is unchecked because there is no DNA. This receptor was identified in a human donor with ulcerative colitis or Crohn's disease, or a healthy co-twin of an affected twin (not recorded which). The CDR3 loop is CASNGGDEQYF.